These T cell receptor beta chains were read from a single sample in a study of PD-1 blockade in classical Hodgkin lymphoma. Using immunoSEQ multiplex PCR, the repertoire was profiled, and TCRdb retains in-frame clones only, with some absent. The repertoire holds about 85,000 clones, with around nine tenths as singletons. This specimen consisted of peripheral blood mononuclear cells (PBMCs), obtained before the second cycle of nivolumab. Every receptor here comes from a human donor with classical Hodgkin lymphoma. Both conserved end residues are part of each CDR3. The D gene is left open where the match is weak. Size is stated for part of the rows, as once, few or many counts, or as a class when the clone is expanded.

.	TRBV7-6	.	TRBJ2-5	CASSLSGSVETQYF	TGTGCCAGCAGCTTATCTGGGTCAGTAGAGACCCAGTACTTC
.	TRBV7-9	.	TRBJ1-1	CASSLVTSEAFF	TGTGCCAGCAGCTTAGTTACCTCTGAAGCTTTCTTT
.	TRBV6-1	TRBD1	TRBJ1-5	CASSWDRNNQPQHF	TGTGCCAGCAGTTGGGACAGAAACAATCAGCCCCAGCATTTT
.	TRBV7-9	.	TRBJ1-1	CASSRRGGFVPRSTEAFF	TGTGCCAGCAGCCGAAGGGGGGGATTCGTCCCCCGAAGCACTGAAGCTTTCTTT
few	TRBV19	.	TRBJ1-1	CASRSTPGHTEAFF	TGTGCCAGTCGCTCAACCCCGGGTCACACTGAAGCTTTCTTT
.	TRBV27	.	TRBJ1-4	CASSLSEFWATNEKLFF	TGTGCCAGCAGTTTATCGGAGTTTTGGGCAACTAATGAAAAACTGTTTTTT
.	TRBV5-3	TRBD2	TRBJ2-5	CARSSLGEGQETQYF	TGTGCCAGAAGCTCATTGGGGGAGGGCCAAGAGACCCAGTACTTC
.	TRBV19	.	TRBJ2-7	CASTQRGAGTYEQYF	TGTGCCAGTACCCAACGGGGGGCAGGCACCTACGAGCAGTACTTC
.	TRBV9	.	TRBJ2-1	CASSGPGQFF	TGTGCCAGCAGCGGACCCGGGCAGTTCTTC
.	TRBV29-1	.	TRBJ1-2	CSAGPSGYGYTF	TGCAGCGCTGGCCCTTCGGGATATGGCTACACCTTC
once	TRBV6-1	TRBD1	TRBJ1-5	CAGHTGASNQPQHF	TGTGCCGGACATACAGGGGCTAGCAATCAGCCCCAGCATTTT
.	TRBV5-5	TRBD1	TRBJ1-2	CASTADRVVTNYGYTF	TGTGCCAGCACCGCGGACAGGGTCGTTACTAACTATGGCTACACCTTC
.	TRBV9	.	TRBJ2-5	CASSVGRRQETQYF	TGTGCCAGCAGCGTAGGCAGGAGACAAGAGACCCAGTACTTC
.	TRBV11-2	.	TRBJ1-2	CASSSPRGNGYTF	TGTGCCAGCAGCTCGCCCAGGGGTAATGGCTACACCTTC
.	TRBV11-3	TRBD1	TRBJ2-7	CASSLVRAPQGGLYEQYF	TGTGCCAGCAGCTTAGTGAGGGCCCCACAGGGGGGTTTGTACGAGCAGTACTTC
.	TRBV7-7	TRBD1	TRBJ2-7	CASSDAGQVSYEQYF	TGTGCTAGCAGCGACGCGGGACAGGTCTCCTACGAGCAGTACTTC
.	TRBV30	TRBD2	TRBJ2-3	CAWSRTLAGADTQYF	TGTGCCTGGTCGCGAACCCTAGCGGGAGCAGATACGCAGTATTTT
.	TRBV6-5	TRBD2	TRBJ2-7	CASSQSLAGVNEQYF	TGTGCCTCGTCCCAATCACTAGCGGGAGTCAACGAGCAGTACTTC
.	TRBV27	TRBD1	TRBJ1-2	CASSPGTGDGYTF	TGTGCCAGCAGTCCAGGGACAGGGGACGGCTACACCTTC
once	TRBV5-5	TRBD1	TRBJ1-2	CASSLGTGYGYTF	TGTGCCAGCAGCTTGGGGACAGGGTATGGCTACACCTTC
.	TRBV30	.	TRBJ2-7	CAWRTINYEQYF	TGTGCCTGGAGAACTATAAACTACGAGCAGTACTTC
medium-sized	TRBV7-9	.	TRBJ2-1	CASSLAVYEQFF	TGTGCCAGCAGCTTAGCGGTTTATGAGCAGTTCTTC
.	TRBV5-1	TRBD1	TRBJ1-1	CASSPGTANTEAFF	TGCGCCAGCAGCCCAGGGACAGCGAACACTGAAGCTTTCTTT
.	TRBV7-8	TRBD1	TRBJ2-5	CASSLPGGDRGQETQYF	TGTGCCAGCAGCTTACCGGGGGGGGACAGGGGTCAAGAGACCCAGTACTTC
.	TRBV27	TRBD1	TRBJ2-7	CASSSLGTANSYEQYF	TGTGCCAGCAGCAGTTTAGGGACAGCCAACTCCTACGAGCAGTACTTC
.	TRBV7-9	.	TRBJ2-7	CASSSPWGGDSYEQYF	TGTGCCAGCAGCTCCCCATGGGGGGGCGATTCCTACGAGCAGTACTTC
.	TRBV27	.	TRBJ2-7	CASMGHYEQYF	TGTGCCAGCATGGGCCACTACGAGCAGTACTTC
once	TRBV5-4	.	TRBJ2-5	CASSLSLWETQYF	TGTGCCAGCAGCTTGAGTCTCTGGGAGACCCAGTACTTC
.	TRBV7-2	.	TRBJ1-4	CASSFAGKDEKLFF	TGTGCCAGCAGCTTCGCAGGGAAAGATGAAAAACTGTTTTTT
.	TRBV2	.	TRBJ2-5	CASSGGWQETQYF	TGTGCCAGCAGTGGGGGGTGGCAAGAGACCCAGTACTTC
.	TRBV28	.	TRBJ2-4	CASSSAPRLYF	TGTGCCAGCAGTTCCGCCCCCAGGCTGTACTTC
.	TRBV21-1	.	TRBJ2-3	CASSKNYGTDTQYF	TGTGCCAGCAGCAAGAATTACGGCACAGATACGCAGTATTTT
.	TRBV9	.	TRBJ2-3	CASSVASSGYDTQYF	TGTGCCAGCAGCGTAGCCTCCAGTGGATATGATACGCAGTATTTT
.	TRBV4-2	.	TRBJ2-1	CASSQKGNHGNEQFF	TGTGCCAGCAGCCAAAAAGGGAACCATGGGAATGAGCAGTTCTTC
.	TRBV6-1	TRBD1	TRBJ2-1	CASRGTGAGEQFF	TGTGCCAGCAGGGGGACAGGGGCTGGAGAGCAGTTCTTC